The next 15 T cell receptor beta chains were all read from a single sample in a study of metastatic and nonmetastatic thyroid tumors. TCRdb reprocessed the PCR reads via MiXCR. The sample has 40,000 or so clones, 25% to 30% seen once. All patients were treatment-naive before thyroid surgery. Input material: blood. The receptors were sampled from a female donor with papillary thyroid cancer or a benign thyroid nodule (not recorded which). Some clones in this sample may be carry-over from other donors' samples.

The table lists this clone with a few counts. A read error may account for a junction end that differs from germline. This chain connects TRBV6-1 to TRBJ2-1; TRBD2 matches at 9 bases. Germline V CDR1 and CDR2: MNHNS, SASEGT. This CDR3 is 14 amino acids long. The CDR3 nucleotides read TGTGCCAGCAGTAAGACTAGCGGTCCCAATGAGCGGTTCTTC. This gives the protein CASSKTSGPNERFF.

Comment on this clone: One base away lies a much larger clone, so this may be a sequencing read error. This rearrangement joins TRBV11-2 to TRBJ2-3; maybe TRBD2 (5 bases). In germline, CDR1 is SGHAT, CDR2 FQNNGV. Trimming cost V 0 bases and J 6 bases, with 28 bases left between them. This CDR3 region has 20 residues. CDR3 nucleotides: TGTGCCAGCAGCTTAGAGGTGTCCTCACAATTGGGTTCTAGCCCCGATACGCAGTATTTT. It codes for CASSLEVSSQLGSSPDTQYF.

Comment on this clone: At one end the junction does not follow the germline gene, possibly because of a read error. This chain links TRBV4-1 with TRBJ1-1, with TRBD1 identical over 8 bases. This CDR3 contains 14 residues. Germline V gene sequence: CDR1 MGHRA, CDR2 YSYEKL. The CDR3 DNA is TGCGCCAGCGGCCATCTGGACAGGGTCCCTGAAGCTTTCTTT. Translating it yields CASGHLDRVPEAFF.

This clone has ten or more counts. This chain connects TRBV12-3 or TRBV12-4 to TRBJ2-2; D is perhaps TRBD2 (5 bases). V was pared by 1 base and J by 7 bases, with 10 bases between. CDR3 length: 14 amino acids. The CDR3 DNA reads TGTGCCAGCAGTTTAGGAGCTGAGGGCGGGGAGCTGTTTTTT. Translated: CASSLGAEGGELFF.

The J gene is TRBJ1-1, the V gene TRBV2; D gene uncertain. The CDR3 sequence is 12 residues long. V gave up 3 bases and J gave up 11 bases, with 13 bases separating them. Germline V gene data show CDR1 as SNHLY and CDR2 as FYNNEI. Here the CDR3 DNA reads TGTGCCAGCAGTGAGATGACTAAAGCGGCTTTCTTT. This translates into CASSEMTKAAFF.

This clone was detected ten times or more. This chain joins TRBV4-1 and TRBJ2-3; TRBD2 agrees at 7 bases. The germline V gene has CDR1 MGHRA and CDR2 YSYEKL. The CDR3 spans 16 residues. J was trimmed by 4 bases and V by 0 bases; bases with no gene match: 7. DNA for the CDR3: TGCGCCAGCAGCCAAGATCAGGCGGGAGCGGCAGATACGCAGTATTTT. Amino acids: CASSQDQAGAADTQYF.

This clone was counted between two and nine times. One end of the junction is discordant with germline, which a read error may explain. This chain links TRBV19 with TRBJ2-7, with 7 bases matching TRBD2. This CDR3 comprises 15 residues. Germline assignment: CDR1 LNHDA and CDR2 SQIVND (reference sequence). The CDR3 nucleotides are TGTGCCAGTAGTATAGTGGGCGGGAGCTCCTACGAGCAGTACTTT. It yields the protein CASSIVGGSSYEQYF.

This clone appeared many times. V gene TRBV5-4 combines with J gene TRBJ1-2; 7 nucleotides match TRBD1. CDR1 SGHNT and CDR2 YYREEE come from the germline V gene (reference sequence). The CDR3 length is 16 residues. Trimming took 4 bases from V and 4 from J; bases not matched to a gene: 13. The CDR3 DNA follows: TGTGCCAGCAGCCACTCCCAACAGGGGACGATCTATGGCTACACCTTC. This encodes CASSHSQQGTIYGYTF.

This clone was picked up many times. This chain uses TRBV4-2 with TRBJ2-6; D may be TRBD1 (5 bases). Trimming pared 1 base from V and 4 bases from J, leaving 5 bases between. The length of the CDR3 is 14 residues. Germline V lookup: CDR1 LGHNA, CDR2 YNFKEQ. The CDR3 DNA sequence: TGTGCCAGCAGCCAAGGGACAGGGGCCAACGTCCTGACTTTC. Translation: CASSQGTGANVLTF.

This clone turned up a few times. The chain couples TRBV3-1 to TRBJ2-7; D call uncertain. The CDR3 has 12 amino acids. The germline V gene has CDR1 LGHDT and CDR2 YNNKEL (reference sequence). V lost 1 base to trimming and J lost 4 bases, with 5 bases between them. CDR3 sequence (DNA): TGTGCCAGCAGCCAAGCTGTATACGAGCAGTACTTC. Translating gives CASSQAVYEQYF.

The table lists this clone with many counts. The gene calls are TRBV19 and TRBJ2-1; 9 bases align to TRBD2. The V gene's germline CDR1 is LNHDA and CDR2 SQIVND (reference sequence). The CDR3 runs 16 residues. The V segment lost 5 bases and the J segment 0 bases; nucleotides outside the gene matches: 5. This CDR3 is CASSSGAGGSYNEQFF. For the CDR3, the DNA is TGTGCCAGTAGTTCCGGAGCGGGGGGCTCCTACAATGAGCAGTTCTTC.

Ten or more counts support this clone. Different DNA sequences within this sample yield the same CDR3. The V gene is TRBV20-1, the J gene TRBJ1-4; 7 bases are shared with TRBD1. The CDR3 contains 14 residues. Germline V gene lookup returns CDR1 DFQATT and CDR2 SNEGSKA (reference sequence). The trim removed 5 bases at V and 8 bases at J, leaving 11 bases unmatched. The chain's CDR3 is CSAGPTGLQEKLFF. The CDR3 coding sequence is TGCAGTGCTGGCCCGACAGGGTTACAGGAAAAACTGTTTTTT.

This clone was observed many times. This rearrangement joins TRBV28 to TRBJ2-7; weak D call: TRBD1 (6 bases). Germline lookup yields CDR1 MDHEN and CDR2 SYDVKM. The CDR3 extends over 15 amino acids. Deletions cut 5 bases from V and 0 bases from J, with 14 bases between. The CDR3 loop reads CASSTRGSNSYEQYF. CDR3 sequence (DNA): TGTGCCAGCAGTACTAGGGGGTCAAACTCCTACGAGCAGTACTTC.

The chain carries TRBV14 and TRBJ2-1; possibly TRBD2 for D (6 bases). Germline-derived CDR1 and CDR2 are SGHDN and FVKESK. The CDR3 contains 13 residues. V was trimmed by 1 base and J by 10 bases, leaving 11 bases between them. The CDR3 is CASSQVMGGEQFF. The CDR3 nucleotides read TGTGCCAGCAGCCAAGTCATGGGGGGAGAGCAGTTCTTC. Supplemented by reference TRBV14 and TRBJ2-1, the full variable domain reads EAGVTQFPSHSVIEKGQTVTLRCDPISGHDNLYWYRRVMGKEIKFLLHFVKESKQDESGMPNNRFLAERTGGTYSTLKVQPAELEDSGVYFCASSQVMGGEQFFGPGTRLTVL.

The sample holds many counts of this clone. This chain uses TRBV11-2 with TRBJ2-1; TRBD1 agrees at 9 bases. The CDR3 extends over 15 amino acids. The V gene's germline CDR1 is SGHAT and CDR2 FQNNGV. With V trimmed by 1 base and J by 7 bases, 5 bases remained unmatched. This chain's CDR3 is CASSLGQGGLNEQFF. The DNA of the CDR3 is TGTGCCAGCAGCTTAGGACAGGGGGGGTTGAATGAGCAGTTCTTC.